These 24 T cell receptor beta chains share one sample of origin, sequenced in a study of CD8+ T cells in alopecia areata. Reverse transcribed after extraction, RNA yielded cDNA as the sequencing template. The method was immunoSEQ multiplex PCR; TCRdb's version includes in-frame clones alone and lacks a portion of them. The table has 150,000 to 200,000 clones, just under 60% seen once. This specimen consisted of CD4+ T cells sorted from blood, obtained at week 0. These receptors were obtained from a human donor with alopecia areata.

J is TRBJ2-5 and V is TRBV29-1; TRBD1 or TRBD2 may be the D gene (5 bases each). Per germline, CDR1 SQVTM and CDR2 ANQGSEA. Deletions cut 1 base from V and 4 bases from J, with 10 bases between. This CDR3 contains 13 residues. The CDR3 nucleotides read TGCAGCGTTGAAGGGGGCCGGGGAGAGACCCAGTACTTC. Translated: CSVEGGRGETQYF.

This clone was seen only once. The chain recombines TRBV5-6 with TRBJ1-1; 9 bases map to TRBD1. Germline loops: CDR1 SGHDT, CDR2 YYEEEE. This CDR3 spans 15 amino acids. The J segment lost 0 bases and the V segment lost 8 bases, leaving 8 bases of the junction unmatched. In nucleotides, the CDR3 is TGTGCCAGTAGGAGACAGGGGGGTATGAACACTGAAGCTTTCTTT. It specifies CASRRQGGMNTEAFF. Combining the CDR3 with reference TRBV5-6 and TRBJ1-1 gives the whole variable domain DAGVTQSPTHLIKTRGQQVTLRCSPKSGHDTVSWYQQALGQGPQFIFQYYEEEERQRGNFPDRFSGHQFPNYSSELNVNALLLGDSALYLCASRRQGGMNTEAFFGQGTRLTVV.

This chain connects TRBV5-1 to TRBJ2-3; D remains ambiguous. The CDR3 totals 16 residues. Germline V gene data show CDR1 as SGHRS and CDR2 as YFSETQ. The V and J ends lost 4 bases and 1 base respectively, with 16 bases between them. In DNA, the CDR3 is TGCGCCAGCAGCCAGTTTAAGGCGACCCGCACAGATACGCAGTATTTT. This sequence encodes CASSQFKATRTDTQYF.

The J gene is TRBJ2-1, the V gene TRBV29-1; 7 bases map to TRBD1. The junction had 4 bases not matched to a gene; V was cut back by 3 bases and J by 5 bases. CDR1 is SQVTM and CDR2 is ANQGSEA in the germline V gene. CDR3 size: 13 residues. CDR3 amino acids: CSVEVGTDNEQFF. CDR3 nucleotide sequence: TGCAGCGTTGAGGTGGGGACAGACAATGAGCAGTTCTTC.

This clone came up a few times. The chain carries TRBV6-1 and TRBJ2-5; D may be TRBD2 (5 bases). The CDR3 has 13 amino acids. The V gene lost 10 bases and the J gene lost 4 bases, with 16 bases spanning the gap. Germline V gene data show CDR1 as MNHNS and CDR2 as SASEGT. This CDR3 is CAISERWGETQYF. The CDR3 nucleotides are TGTGCCATAAGTGAGCGGTGGGGAGAGACCCAGTACTTC.

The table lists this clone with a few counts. Here the CDR3 reads CASSFGTSGDNEQFF. CDR3 DNA sequence: TGCGCCAGCAGCTTTGGGACTAGCGGGGACAATGAGCAGTTCTTC. The genes are TRBV5-1 and TRBJ2-1; 13 bases align to TRBD2. V lost 2 bases to trimming and J lost 5 bases; unmatched junction nucleotides: 1. This CDR3 is built from 15 residues. Germline V lookup: CDR1 SGHRS, CDR2 YFSETQ.

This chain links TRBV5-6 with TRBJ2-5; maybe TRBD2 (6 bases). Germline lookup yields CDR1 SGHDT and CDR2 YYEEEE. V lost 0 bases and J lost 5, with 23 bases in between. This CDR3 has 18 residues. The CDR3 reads CASSLARAAGPLGETQYF. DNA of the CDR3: TGTGCCAGCAGCTTGGCGCGGGCGGCGGGGCCTTTAGGGGAGACCCAGTACTTC.

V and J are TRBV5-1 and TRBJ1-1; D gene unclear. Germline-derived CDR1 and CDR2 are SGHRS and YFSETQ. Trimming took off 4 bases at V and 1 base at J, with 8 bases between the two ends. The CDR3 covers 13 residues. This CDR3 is CASSQRPNTEAFF. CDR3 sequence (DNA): TGCGCCAGCAGCCAAAGACCGAACACTGAAGCTTTCTTT.

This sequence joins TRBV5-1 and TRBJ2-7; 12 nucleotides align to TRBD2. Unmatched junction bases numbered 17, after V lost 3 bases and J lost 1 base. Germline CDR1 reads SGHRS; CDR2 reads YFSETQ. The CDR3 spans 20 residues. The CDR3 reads CASSSPSGTSGPPGSYEQYF. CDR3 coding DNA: TGCGCCAGCAGCTCCCCCTCCGGGACTAGCGGGCCCCCCGGGTCCTACGAGCAGTACTTC.

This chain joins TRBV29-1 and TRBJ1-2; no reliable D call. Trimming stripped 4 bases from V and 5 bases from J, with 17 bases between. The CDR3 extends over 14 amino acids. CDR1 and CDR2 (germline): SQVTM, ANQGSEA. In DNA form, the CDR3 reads TGCAGCGTTGTATCATCCCTCCCTCTGTATGGCTACACCTTC. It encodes CSVVSSLPLYGYTF.

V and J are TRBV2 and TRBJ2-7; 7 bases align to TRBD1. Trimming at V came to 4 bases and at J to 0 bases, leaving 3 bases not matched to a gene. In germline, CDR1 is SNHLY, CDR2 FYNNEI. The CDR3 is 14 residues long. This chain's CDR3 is CASSGQGRSYEQYF. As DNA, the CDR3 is TGTGCCAGCAGTGGACAGGGACGCTCCTACGAGCAGTACTTC.

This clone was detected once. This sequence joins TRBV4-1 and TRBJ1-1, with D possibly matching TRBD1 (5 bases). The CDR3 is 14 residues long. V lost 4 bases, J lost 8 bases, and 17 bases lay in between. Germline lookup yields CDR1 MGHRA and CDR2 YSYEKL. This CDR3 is CASSRLLDQGEAFF. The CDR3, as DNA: TGCGCCAGCAGCCGACTCCTAGATCAGGGAGAAGCTTTCTTT.

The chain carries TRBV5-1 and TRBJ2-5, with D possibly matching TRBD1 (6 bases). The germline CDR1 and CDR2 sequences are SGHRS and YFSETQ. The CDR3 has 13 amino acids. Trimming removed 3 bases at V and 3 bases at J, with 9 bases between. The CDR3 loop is CASSWTAKETQYF. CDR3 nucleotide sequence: TGCGCCAGCAGCTGGACAGCAAAAGAGACCCAGTACTTC. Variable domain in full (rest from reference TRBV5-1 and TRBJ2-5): KAGVTQTPRYLIKTRGQQVTLSCSPISGHRSVSWYQQTPGQGLQFLFEYFSETQRNKGNFPGRFSGRQFSNSRSEMNVSTLELGDSALYLCASSWTAKETQYFGPGTRLLVL.

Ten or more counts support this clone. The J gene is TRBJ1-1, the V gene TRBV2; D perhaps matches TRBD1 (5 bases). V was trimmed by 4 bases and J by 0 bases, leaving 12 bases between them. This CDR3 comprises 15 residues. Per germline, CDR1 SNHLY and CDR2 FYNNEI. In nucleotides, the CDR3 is TGTGCCAGCAGTGTCGAGGGACGAATGAACACTGAAGCTTTCTTT. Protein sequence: CASSVEGRMNTEAFF.

The CDR3 loop is CASSSDRVGANVLTF. Here the CDR3 DNA reads TGTGCCAGCAGCTCGGACAGGGTTGGGGCCAACGTCCTGACTTTC. The chain joins TRBV7-9 to TRBJ2-6; 8 bases fit TRBD1. V was pared by 4 bases and J by 3 bases, with 2 bases of the junction left unmatched. Per germline, CDR1 SEHNR and CDR2 FQNEAQ (reference sequence). The CDR3 runs to 15 residues.

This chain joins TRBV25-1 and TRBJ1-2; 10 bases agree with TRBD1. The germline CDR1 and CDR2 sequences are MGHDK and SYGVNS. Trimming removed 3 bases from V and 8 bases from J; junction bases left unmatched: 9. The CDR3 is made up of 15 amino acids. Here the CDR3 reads CASSDSGTGAGGYTF. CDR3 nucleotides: TGTGCCAGCAGTGATTCCGGGACAGGGGCGGGCGGCTACACCTTC.

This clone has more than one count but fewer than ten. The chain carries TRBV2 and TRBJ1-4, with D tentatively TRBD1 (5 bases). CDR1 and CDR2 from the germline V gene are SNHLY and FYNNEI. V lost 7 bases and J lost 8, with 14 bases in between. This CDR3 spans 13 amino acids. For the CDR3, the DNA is TGTGCCAGCAAGGGGACCCGAGGGGAAAAACTGTTTTTT. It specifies CASKGTRGEKLFF.

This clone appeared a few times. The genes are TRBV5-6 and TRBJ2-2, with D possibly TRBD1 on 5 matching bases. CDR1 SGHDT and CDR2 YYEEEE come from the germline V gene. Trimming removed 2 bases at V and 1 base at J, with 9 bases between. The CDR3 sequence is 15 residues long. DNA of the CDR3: TGTGCCAGCAGCTTACGAAGGGGGAACACCGGGGAGCTGTTTTTT. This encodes CASSLRRGNTGELFF.

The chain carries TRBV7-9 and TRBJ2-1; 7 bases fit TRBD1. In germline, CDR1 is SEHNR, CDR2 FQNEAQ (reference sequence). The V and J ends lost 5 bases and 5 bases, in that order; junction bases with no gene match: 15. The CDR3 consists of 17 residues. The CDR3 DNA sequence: TGTGCCAGCAGCCGAACCCTCTATACAGGGGAGCACAATGAGCAGTTCTTC. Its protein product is CASSRTLYTGEHNEQFF.

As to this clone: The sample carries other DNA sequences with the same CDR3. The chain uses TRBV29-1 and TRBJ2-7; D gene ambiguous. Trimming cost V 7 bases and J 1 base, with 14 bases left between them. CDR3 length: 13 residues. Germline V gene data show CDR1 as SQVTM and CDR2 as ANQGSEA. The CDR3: CSGKESGSYEQYF. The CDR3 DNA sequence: TGCAGCGGCAAGGAGTCGGGTTCCTACGAGCAGTACTTC.

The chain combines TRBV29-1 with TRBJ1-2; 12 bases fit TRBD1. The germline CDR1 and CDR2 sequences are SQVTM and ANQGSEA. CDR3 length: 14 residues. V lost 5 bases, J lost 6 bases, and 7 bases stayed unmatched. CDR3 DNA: TGCAGCGTTAGGGGGACAGGGGGCGGCCATGGCTACACCTTC. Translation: CSVRGTGGGHGYTF.

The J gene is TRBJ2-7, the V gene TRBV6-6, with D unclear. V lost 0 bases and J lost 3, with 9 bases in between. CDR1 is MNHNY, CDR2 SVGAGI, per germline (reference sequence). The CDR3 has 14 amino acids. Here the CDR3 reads CASSYSATFYEQYF. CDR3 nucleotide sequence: TGTGCCAGCAGTTACTCGGCCACATTCTACGAGCAGTACTTC.

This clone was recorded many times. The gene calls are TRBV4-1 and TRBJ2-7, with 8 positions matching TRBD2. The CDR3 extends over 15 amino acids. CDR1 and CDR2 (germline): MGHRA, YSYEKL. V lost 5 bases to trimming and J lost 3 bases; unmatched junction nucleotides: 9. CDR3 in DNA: TGCGCCAGCAGCAACCCAGCGGGGGTGAACTACGAGCAGTACTTC. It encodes CASSNPAGVNYEQYF.

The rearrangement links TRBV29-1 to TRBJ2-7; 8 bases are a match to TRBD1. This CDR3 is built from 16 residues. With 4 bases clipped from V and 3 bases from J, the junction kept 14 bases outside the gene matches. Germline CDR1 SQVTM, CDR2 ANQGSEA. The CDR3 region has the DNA TGCAGCGTTGCGTGGGGGCGCGGACAGGGAATCTACGAGCAGTACTTC. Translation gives CSVAWGRGQGIYEQYF.